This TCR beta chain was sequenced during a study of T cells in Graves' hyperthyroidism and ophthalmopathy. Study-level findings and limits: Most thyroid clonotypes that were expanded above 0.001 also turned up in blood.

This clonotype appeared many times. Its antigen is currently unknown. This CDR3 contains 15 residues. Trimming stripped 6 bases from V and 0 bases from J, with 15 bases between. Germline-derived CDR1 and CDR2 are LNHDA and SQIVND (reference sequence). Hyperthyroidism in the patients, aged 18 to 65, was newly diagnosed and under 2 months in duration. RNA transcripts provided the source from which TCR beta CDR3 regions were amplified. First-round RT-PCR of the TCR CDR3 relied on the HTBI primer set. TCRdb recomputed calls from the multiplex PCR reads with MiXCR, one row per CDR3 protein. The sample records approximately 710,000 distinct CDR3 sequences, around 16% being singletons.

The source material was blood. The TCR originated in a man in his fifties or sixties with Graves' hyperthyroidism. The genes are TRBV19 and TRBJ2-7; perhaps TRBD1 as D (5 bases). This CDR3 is CASSSLTADSYEQYF. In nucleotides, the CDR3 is TGTGCCAGTAGCAGCCTGACAGCAGACTCCTACGAGCAGTACTTC. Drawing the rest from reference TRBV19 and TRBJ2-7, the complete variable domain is DGGITQSPKYLFRKEGQNVTLSCEQNLNHDAMYWYRQDPGQGLRLIYYSQIVNDFQKGDIAEGYSVSREKKESFPLTVTSAQKNPTAFYLCASSSLTADSYEQYFGPGTRLTVT.